This T cell receptor (beta chain) was sequenced during a study of beta chain features in type 1 diabetes. V was cut by 1 base and J by 2 bases, with 9 bases left in between. The V gene's germline CDR1 is LNHDA and CDR2 SQIVND (reference sequence). CDR3 length: 15 residues. This clone was seen only a few times. Its antigen is undetermined. Study results and caveats: Whether TCRB rearrangement is influenced by HLA type was left unresolved in this analysis. Among patients with Type 1 diabetes, TCRB CDR3s were moderately but significantly shorter in every one of the four CD4+ subsets. In patients and controls equally, PCR might favor templates that are shorter.

Expressed TCRB transcripts were sequenced because the entire RNA isolate underwent reverse transcription. Regulatory, naive and central memory T cell samples averaged around 3.6 million reads. The assay was immunoSEQ multiplex PCR, and TCRdb's table has in-frame clones only and misses some. Here the sample spans about 360,000 clones, 10% to 15% being singletons. The V gene is TRBV19, the J gene TRBJ1-5; D not certain. Sequenced: naive CD4+ T cells from blood. The origin of this receptor is a man aged 18 to 35 in good health. The CDR3 loop is CASSIAIGGNQPQHF. The CDR3 bases are TGTGCCAGTAGTATAGCGATCGGGGGCAATCAGCCCCAGCATTTT. Looking up the rest from reference TRBV19 and TRBJ1-5 gives the full variable domain: DGGITQSPKYLFRKEGQNVTLSCEQNLNHDAMYWYRQDPGQGLRLIYYSQIVNDFQKGDIAEGYSVSREKKESFPLTVTSAQKNPTAFYLCASSIAIGGNQPQHFGDGTRLSIL.